The 4 T cell receptor beta chains below all came from one sample that was sequenced in a study of T cells in Graves' hyperthyroidism and ophthalmopathy. Amplified TCR beta CDR3 regions came from RNA transcripts. First-round RT-PCR of the TCR CDR3 relied on the HTBI primer set. TCRdb reanalysed the multiplex PCR reads using MiXCR and keeps one entry per CDR3 protein. The table lists about 150,000 distinct CDR3 sequences, approximately 20% of them singletons. Sequencing was performed on blood. Every receptor here comes from a woman aged 45-60 years with Graves' hyperthyroidism that later progressed to Graves' ophthalmopathy.

This clonotype was seen at least ten times. Given a much more abundant clone one base away, this may be a read error. This chain links TRBV20-1 with TRBJ2-2; 10 nucleotides agree with TRBD2. CDR1 and CDR2 (germline): DFQATT, SNEGSKA (reference sequence). The CDR3 consists of 16 residues. V was clipped by 2 bases and J by 6 bases; unmatched bases: 9. CDR3 region: CSARLASGRTSGELFF. In DNA, the CDR3 is TGCAGTGCTAGACTAGCTAGCGGGAGAACGTCCGGGGAGCTGTTTTTT.

This clonotype was counted ten times or more. The gene calls are TRBV6-1 and TRBJ1-1; 8 bases are a match to TRBD1. V shed 6 bases and J 3 bases; nucleotides not matched to a gene: 6. In germline, CDR1 is MNHNS, CDR2 SASEGT. This CDR3 is 14 amino acids long. CDR3 amino acids: CASRRQGQDTEAFF. CDR3 coding DNA: TGTGCCAGCAGAAGACAGGGGCAGGACACTGAAGCTTTCTTT.

At least ten counts were recorded for this clonotype. The J gene is TRBJ2-3, the V gene TRBV18, with TRBD2 matching over 10 bases. Losses at the gene ends were 6 bases for V and 3 bases for J; bases not matched to a gene: 6. Germline lookup yields CDR1 KGHSH and CDR2 LQKENI. The CDR3 loop spans 15 amino acids. CDR3 DNA: TGTGCCAGCTCGCCTAGGACTAGCGGAACAGATACGCAGTATTTT. It translates to CASSPRTSGTDTQYF.

This clonotype has a count of ten or more. The genes are TRBV2 and TRBJ1-3; tentatively, D is TRBD1 (5 bases). This CDR3 spans 13 amino acids. Germline V gene sequence: CDR1 SNHLY, CDR2 FYNNEI. V was trimmed by 4 bases and J by 4 bases, leaving 8 bases between them. The DNA for the CDR3 is TGTGCCAGCAGTGGGGACCGAGGAAACACCATATATTTT. Its translation is CASSGDRGNTIYF.